A selection of T cell receptor beta chains follows, all from one sample in a study of beta chain features in type 1 diabetes. Data came from immunoSEQ multiplex PCR; TCRdb stores just in-frame clones and leaves some out. The data hold 900,000 or so clones, with 15% to 20% observed a single time. Sequences were obtained from naive CD4+ T cells from blood. The receptors stem from a woman under 30 in good health. The CDR3 runs from the conserved cysteine through the conserved F or W. The D gene is left open where the match is weak. The size field is filled for only some rows; it gives once, few, many or a size class.

-,TRBV29-1,TRBJ2-7,-,CSVDTPGPGGEQYF,TGCAGCGTTGATACCCCGGGACCGGGCGGCGAGCAGTACTTC
-,TRBV6-5,TRBJ2-3,-,CASSYSRLRDTQYF,TGTGCCAGCAGTTACTCTAGGCTCCGAGATACGCAGTATTTT
-,TRBV5-6,TRBJ2-5,-,CASSLTLREWETQYF,TGTGCCAGCAGCTTGACTCTCCGGGAGTGGGAGACCCAGTACTTC
-,TRBV6-5,TRBJ2-1,-,CAERGGTAPNEQFF,TGTGCCGAACGGGGCGGGACGGCCCCCAATGAGCAGTTCTTC
-,TRBV15,TRBJ1-1,TRBD1,CATSGWGQGMGEAFF,TGTGCCACCAGCGGTTGGGGACAGGGGATGGGTGAAGCTTTCTTT
few,TRBV28,TRBJ2-5,TRBD1,CASSSGGWDRETQYF,TGTGCCAGCAGCTCAGGGGGTTGGGATCGAGAGACCCAGTACTTC
few,TRBV11-2,TRBJ2-7,TRBD1,CASSLPRGGRGVPYEQYF,TGTGCCAGCAGCCTACCCCGAGGGGGCAGAGGGGTTCCGTACGAGCAGTACTTC
-,TRBV2,TRBJ2-5,-,CASREGGQETQYF,TGTGCCAGCAGAGAGGGAGGACAAGAGACCCAGTACTTC
-,TRBV19,TRBJ2-7,TRBD1,CASSTRTGTYEQYF,TGTGCCAGTAGTACTCGGACAGGGACCTACGAGCAGTACTTC
-,TRBV15,TRBJ2-7,TRBD2,CATSREIAGVQPYEQYF,TGTGCCACCAGCAGAGAGATAGCGGGAGTGCAACCGTACGAGCAGTACTTC
few,TRBV6-1,TRBJ2-5,-,CASSEVSSRALEGETQYF,TGTGCCAGCAGTGAAGTGTCGAGTCGGGCCCTCGAAGGGGAGACCCAGTACTTC
-,TRBV28,TRBJ2-7,-,CASSSQSQVQYF,TGTGCCAGCAGTTCCCAGTCACAGGTGCAGTACTTC
few,TRBV28,TRBJ1-1,-,CASSTGQQPSRNTEAFF,TGTGCCAGCAGTACAGGGCAACAACCGAGCCGGAACACTGAAGCTTTCTTT
few,TRBV6-6,TRBJ2-7,-,CASSYEAGEFEQYF,TGTGCCAGCAGTTACGAGGCAGGGGAATTCGAGCAGTACTTC
once,TRBV7-6,TRBJ2-2,TRBD1,CASSLRQGAYTGELFF,TGTGCCAGCAGCTTAAGACAGGGGGCGTACACCGGGGAGCTGTTTTTT
-,TRBV9,TRBJ1-2,-,CASSVRQGHGYTF,TGTGCCAGCAGCGTACGGCAGGGTCATGGCTACACCTTC
-,TRBV27,TRBJ2-2,-,CASSFFGTGELFF,TGTGCCAGCAGTTTTTTTGGCACCGGGGAGCTGTTTTTT
few,TRBV20-1,TRBJ2-7,-,CSATPQVGQYF,TGCAGTGCTACCCCACAAGTTGGGCAGTACTTC
many,TRBV19,TRBJ2-1,TRBD2,CASSVSGSSYNEQFF,TGTGCCAGTAGTGTTAGCGGGAGCTCCTACAATGAGCAGTTCTTC
-,TRBV2,TRBJ2-1,TRBD2,CASSTSGRGNEQFF,TGTGCCAGCAGTACTAGCGGGAGAGGGAATGAGCAGTTCTTC
once,TRBV29-1,TRBJ2-3,-,CSVGFGRGRGHTQYF,TGCAGCGTTGGCTTCGGCAGGGGGAGGGGGCATACGCAGTATTTT
-,TRBV29-1,TRBJ1-2,-,CSVENAAAQNYGYTF,TGCAGCGTTGAAAATGCAGCAGCCCAGAACTATGGCTACACCTTC
-,TRBV4-1,TRBJ2-7,TRBD1,CASSHPGTGREQYF,TGCGCCAGCAGCCACCCCGGGACAGGCCGCGAGCAGTACTTC
-,TRBV5-1,TRBJ2-1,TRBD2,CASSLLLASYNEQFF,TGCGCCAGCAGCTTGTTACTAGCGTCTTACAATGAGCAGTTCTTC
-,TRBV18,TRBJ1-1,-,CASSPSGLAEAFF,TGTGCCAGCTCACCATCGGGGTTGGCTGAAGCTTTCTTT
few,TRBV18,TRBJ2-3,TRBD2,CASSPLAGAPDTQYF,TGTGCCAGCTCACCATTAGCGGGAGCCCCAGATACGCAGTATTTT
-,TRBV5-6,TRBJ2-7,-,CASSLGRTRLTGRIYEQYF,TGTGCCAGCAGCTTGGGGAGGACCCGATTAACAGGGCGAATCTACGAGCAGTACTTC
few,TRBV9,TRBJ2-2,TRBD2,CASSVRSTSGNTGELFF,TGTGCCAGCAGCGTGAGATCGACTAGCGGGAACACCGGGGAGCTGTTTTTT
few,TRBV4-2,TRBJ1-2,TRBD1,CASSHLTGDYGYTF,TGTGCCAGCAGCCACCTGACAGGGGATTATGGCTACACCTTC
few,TRBV28,TRBJ2-3,-,CASSSGDTQYF,TGTGCCAGCAGCTCCGGGGATACGCAGTATTTT
-,TRBV13,TRBJ1-2,-,CASSITGRIYGYTF,TGTGCCAGCAGCATTACGGGACGGATCTATGGCTACACCTTC
-,TRBV27,TRBJ2-3,-,CVTGTSTDTQYF,TGTGTAACGGGAACTAGCACAGATACGCAGTATTTT